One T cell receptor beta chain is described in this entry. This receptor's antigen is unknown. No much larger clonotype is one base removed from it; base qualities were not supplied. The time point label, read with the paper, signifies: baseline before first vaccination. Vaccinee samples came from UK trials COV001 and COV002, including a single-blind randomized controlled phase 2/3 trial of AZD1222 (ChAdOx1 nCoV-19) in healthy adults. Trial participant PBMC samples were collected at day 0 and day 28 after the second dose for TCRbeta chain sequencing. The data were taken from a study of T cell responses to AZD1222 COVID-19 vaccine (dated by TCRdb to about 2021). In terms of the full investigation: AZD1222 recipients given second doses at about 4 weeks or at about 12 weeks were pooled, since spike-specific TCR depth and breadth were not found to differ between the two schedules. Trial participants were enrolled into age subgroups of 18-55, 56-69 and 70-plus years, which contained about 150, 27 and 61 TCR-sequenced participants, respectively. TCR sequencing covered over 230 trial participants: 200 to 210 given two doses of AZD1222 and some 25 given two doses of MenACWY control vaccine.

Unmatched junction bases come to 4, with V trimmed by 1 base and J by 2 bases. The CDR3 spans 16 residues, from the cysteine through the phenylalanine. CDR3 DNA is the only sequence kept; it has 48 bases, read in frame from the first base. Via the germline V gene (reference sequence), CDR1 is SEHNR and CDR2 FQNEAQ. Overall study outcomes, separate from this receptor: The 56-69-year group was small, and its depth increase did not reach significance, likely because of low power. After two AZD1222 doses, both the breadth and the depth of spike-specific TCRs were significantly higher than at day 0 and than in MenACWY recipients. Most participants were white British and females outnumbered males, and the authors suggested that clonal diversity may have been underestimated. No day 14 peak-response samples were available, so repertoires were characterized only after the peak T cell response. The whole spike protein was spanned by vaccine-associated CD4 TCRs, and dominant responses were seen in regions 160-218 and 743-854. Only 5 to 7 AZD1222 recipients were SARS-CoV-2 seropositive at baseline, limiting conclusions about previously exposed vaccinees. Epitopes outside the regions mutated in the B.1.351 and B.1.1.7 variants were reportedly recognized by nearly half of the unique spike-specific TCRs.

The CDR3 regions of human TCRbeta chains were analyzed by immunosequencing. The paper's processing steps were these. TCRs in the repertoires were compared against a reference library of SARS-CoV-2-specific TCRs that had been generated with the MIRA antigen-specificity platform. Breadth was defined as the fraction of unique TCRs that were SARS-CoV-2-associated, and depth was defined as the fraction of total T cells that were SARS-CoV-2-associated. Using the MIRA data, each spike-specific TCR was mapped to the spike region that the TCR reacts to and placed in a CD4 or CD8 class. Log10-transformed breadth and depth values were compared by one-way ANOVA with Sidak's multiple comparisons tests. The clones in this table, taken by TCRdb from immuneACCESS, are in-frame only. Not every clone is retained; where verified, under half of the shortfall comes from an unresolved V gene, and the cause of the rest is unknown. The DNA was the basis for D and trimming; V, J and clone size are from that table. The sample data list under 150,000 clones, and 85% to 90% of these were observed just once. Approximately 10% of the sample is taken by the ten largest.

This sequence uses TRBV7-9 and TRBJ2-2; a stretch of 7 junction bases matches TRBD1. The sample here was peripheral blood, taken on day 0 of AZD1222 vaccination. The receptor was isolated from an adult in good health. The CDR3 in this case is CASSLGPGGNTGELFF. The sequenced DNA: TGTGCCAGCAGCTTAGGCCCAGGGGGAAACACCGGGGAGCTGTTTTTT.